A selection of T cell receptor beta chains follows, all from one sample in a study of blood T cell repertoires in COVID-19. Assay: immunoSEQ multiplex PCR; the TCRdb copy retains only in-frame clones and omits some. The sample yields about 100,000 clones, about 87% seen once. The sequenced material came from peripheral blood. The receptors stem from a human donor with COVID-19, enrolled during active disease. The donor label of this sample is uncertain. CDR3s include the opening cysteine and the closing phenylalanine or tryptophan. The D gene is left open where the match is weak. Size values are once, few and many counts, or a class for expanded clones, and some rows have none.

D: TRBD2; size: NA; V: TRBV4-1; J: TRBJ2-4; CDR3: CASSQGLAGGIAKNIQYF; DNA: TGCGCCAGCAGCCAAGGACTAGCGGGGGGTATAGCCAAAAACATTCAGTACTTC
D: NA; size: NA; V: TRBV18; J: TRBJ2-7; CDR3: CASSPLFLREQYF; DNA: TGTGCCAGCTCACCACTATTCTTGCGGGAGCAGTACTTC
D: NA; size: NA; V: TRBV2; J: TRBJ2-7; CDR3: CASSRQGTSYEQYF; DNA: TGTGCCAGCAGTCGGCAGGGGACCTCCTACGAGCAGTACTTC
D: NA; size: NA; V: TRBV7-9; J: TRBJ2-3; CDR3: CASSSGGFSTDTQYF; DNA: TGTGCCAGCAGCTCAGGAGGTTTTAGCACAGATACGCAGTATTTT
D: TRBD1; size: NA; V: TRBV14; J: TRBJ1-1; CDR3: CASSQQGVTEAFF; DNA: TGTGCCAGCAGCCAACAGGGGGTCACTGAAGCTTTCTTT
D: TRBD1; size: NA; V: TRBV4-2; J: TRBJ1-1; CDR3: CASSHGQGAFHTEAFF; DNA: TGTGCCAGCAGCCACGGACAGGGGGCTTTTCACACTGAAGCTTTCTTT
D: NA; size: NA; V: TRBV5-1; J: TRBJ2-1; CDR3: CASSLALGLTGLYNEQFF; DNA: TGCGCCAGCAGCTTGGCTTTGGGGCTAACGGGCCTATACAATGAGCAGTTCTTC
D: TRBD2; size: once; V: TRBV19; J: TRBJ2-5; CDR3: CASSIAAGRGLQETQYF; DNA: TGTGCCAGTAGTATAGCGGCAGGGAGGGGTCTTCAAGAGACCCAGTACTTC
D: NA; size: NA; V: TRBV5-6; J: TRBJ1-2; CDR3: CASSWGESYGYTF; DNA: TGTGCCAGCAGCTGGGGGGAGTCCTATGGCTACACCTTC
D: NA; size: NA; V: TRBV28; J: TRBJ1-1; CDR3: CASSPFTTTEAFF; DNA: TGTGCCAGCAGCCCCTTCACTACCACTGAAGCTTTCTTT
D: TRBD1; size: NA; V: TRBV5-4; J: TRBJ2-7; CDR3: CASSFGTGSYYEQYF; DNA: TGTGCCAGCAGCTTCGGGACAGGGAGCTACTACGAGCAGTACTTC
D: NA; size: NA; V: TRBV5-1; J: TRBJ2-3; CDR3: CASSLAQDTDTQYF; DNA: TGCGCCAGCAGCTTGGCACAGGACACAGATACGCAGTATTTT
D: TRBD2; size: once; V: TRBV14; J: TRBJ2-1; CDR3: CASSSVEAGAFHEQFF; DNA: TGTGCCAGCAGCTCCGTCGAAGCGGGGGCTTTCCATGAGCAGTTCTTC
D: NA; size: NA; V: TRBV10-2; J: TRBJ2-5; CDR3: CASSATGRETQYF; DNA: TGCGCCAGCAGTGCAACAGGCAGGGAGACCCAGTACTTC
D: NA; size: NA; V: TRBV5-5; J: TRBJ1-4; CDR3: CASSWEGEDSGKLFF; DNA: TGTGCCAGCAGCTGGGAAGGGGAGGATTCTGGAAAACTGTTTTTT
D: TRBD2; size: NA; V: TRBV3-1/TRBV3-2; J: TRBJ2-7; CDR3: CASSQDVAGGREQYF; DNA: TGTGCCAGCAGCCAAGATGTGGCGGGAGGGAGGGAGCAGTACTTC